A single sample is the source of the 29 T cell receptor beta chains below, sequenced in a study of T-cell memory formation after mild COVID-19. Each CDR3 protein is one row after TCRdb ran MiXCR on the 5' RACE reads. This table has approximately 260,000 distinct CDR3 sequences, approximately 15% appearing once. Source material: PBMCs or a T cell subset sorted from them (not recorded which). The origin of the receptors is a man between 18 and 35 years old who had mild COVID-19 (a few samples of this study predate the infection). Cell type and time point are not known.

This clonotype was recorded a few times. The J gene is TRBJ1-4, the V gene TRBV28, with D hard to call. V lost 8 bases and J lost 8, with 12 bases in between. CDR3 length equals 12 residues. From germline, CDR1 is MDHEN and CDR2 SYDVKM. For the CDR3, the DNA is TGTGCCAGCTGCCCATCCTCCGAAAAACTGTTTTTT. Its translation is CASCPSSEKLFF.

The genes are TRBV7-3 and TRBJ2-7; TRBD2 is a possible D gene (6 bases). The CDR3 runs to 14 residues. Trimming pared 0 bases from V and 0 bases from J, leaving 6 bases between. Germline V gene data show CDR1 as SGHTA and CDR2 as FQGTGA. The CDR3 loop is CASSLTGGSYEQYF. CDR3 bases: TGTGCCAGCAGCTTAACGGGAGGCTCCTACGAGCAGTACTTC.

In this sample, this clonotype turned up a few times. V and J are TRBV6-5 and TRBJ1-1; D not certain. Trimming took 6 bases from V and 6 from J, leaving 17 bases between them. The length of the CDR3 is 14 residues. Germline assignment: CDR1 MNHEY and CDR2 SVGAGI. The CDR3 loop reads CASRLPQRGSEAFF. DNA for the CDR3: TGTGCCAGCAGACTCCCTCAGAGAGGATCTGAAGCTTTCTTT.

The V call is TRBV6-4, the J call TRBJ2-3; the match to TRBD2 covers 13 bases. Germline V gene lookup returns CDR1 MRHNA and CDR2 SNTAGT. The CDR3 totals 16 residues. With 4 bases clipped from V and 2 bases from J, the junction kept 3 bases outside the gene matches. CDR3 bases: TGTGCCAGCAGTGGGACTAGCGGGGGCCCCACAGATACGCAGTATTTT. Its translation is CASSGTSGGPTDTQYF.

This rearrangement joins TRBV28 to TRBJ1-5; 9 bases are shared with TRBD1. Germline V gives CDR1 MDHEN, CDR2 SYDVKM. CDR3 length: 13 amino acids. J lost 5 bases, V lost 6 bases, and 2 bases had no gene match. The CDR3 is CASRQGADQPQHF. The CDR3 DNA is TGTGCCAGCAGACAGGGGGCTGATCAGCCCCAGCATTTT.

This clonotype was observed a few times. The rearrangement joins TRBV24-1 to TRBJ2-3; tentatively, D is TRBD1 or TRBD2 (6 bases each). The CDR3 extends over 17 amino acids. Per germline, CDR1 KGHDR and CDR2 SFDVKD. V lost 3 bases to trimming and J lost 2 bases, with 17 bases between them. This CDR3 is CATSDPGKGGLTDTQYF. DNA for the CDR3: TGTGCCACCAGTGATCCGGGAAAGGGGGGACTCACAGATACGCAGTATTTT.

The rearrangement uses TRBV7-2 and TRBJ1-1; no clear D. Trimming left V 1 base short and J 4 bases short, with 16 bases between. Germline CDR1 reads SGHTA; CDR2 reads FQGNSA. The CDR3 is 16 amino acids. The CDR3 spells CASSLVVGSKGTEAFF. CDR3 sequence (DNA): TGTGCCAGCAGCTTAGTCGTAGGCAGTAAGGGCACTGAAGCTTTCTTT.

The chain links TRBV14 to TRBJ2-2; D is unresolved. V was trimmed by 1 base and J by 5 bases, leaving 11 bases between them. The CDR3 totals 15 residues. Germline V gene sequence: CDR1 SGHDN, CDR2 FVKESK. CDR3 region: CASSQARVGTGELFF. In DNA form, the CDR3 reads TGTGCCAGCAGCCAAGCAAGGGTTGGTACCGGGGAGCTGTTTTTT. Full variable domain (remainder filled in from reference TRBV14 and TRBJ2-2): EAGVTQFPSHSVIEKGQTVTLRCDPISGHDNLYWYRRVMGKEIKFLLHFVKESKQDESGMPNNRFLAERTGGTYSTLKVQPAELEDSGVYFCASSQARVGTGELFFGEGSRLTVL.

The V gene is TRBV12-3 or TRBV12-4, the J gene TRBJ2-3; perhaps TRBD2 as D (6 bases). The CDR3 runs to 15 residues. Trimming cost V 7 bases and J 2 bases, with 16 bases left between them. CDR3 DNA sequence: TGTGCCAGCACCGGCGGGGCCAGGGCCACAGATACGCAGTATTTT. This translates into CASTGGARATDTQYF.

This clonotype came up a few times. V usage is TRBV7-9 and J usage is TRBJ2-6, with 9 nucleotides matching TRBD1. Germline lookup yields CDR1 SEHNR and CDR2 FQNEAQ (reference sequence). J was trimmed by 0 bases and V by 4 bases; bases with no gene match: 7. The CDR3 is 18 amino acids. The CDR3 DNA is TGTGCCAGCAGCTCGCCGGGACAGGGTCTCTCTGGGGCCAACGTCCTGACTTTC. It encodes CASSSPGQGLSGANVLTF.

V and J are TRBV4-2 and TRBJ2-3, with D uncertain. The CDR3 consists of 14 residues. The germline V and J ends were trimmed by 1 base and 0 bases, with 5 bases remaining between them. Looked up from germline, CDR1 is LGHNA and CDR2 is YNFKEQ. CDR3 DNA: TGTGCCAGCAGCCAAGGCGTGAGCACAGATACGCAGTATTTT. It is translated as CASSQGVSTDTQYF.

This clonotype was counted between two and nine times. The rearrangement uses TRBV20-1 and TRBJ1-5; 7 nucleotides align to TRBD1. CDR3 length: 19 amino acids. Germline V CDR1 and CDR2: DFQATT, SNEGSKA (reference sequence). The V segment lost 0 bases and the J segment 0 bases; nucleotides outside the gene matches: 14. The CDR3 coding sequence is TGCAGTGCTAGAGATCCCGGGACAGAGGCGGCCTTTAGCAATCAGCCCCAGCATTTT. Its translation is CSARDPGTEAAFSNQPQHF.

J is TRBJ2-3 and V is TRBV20-1; TRBD2 aligns across 8 bases. V lost 2 bases and J lost 1; bases outside the gene matches: 2. Germline CDR1 reads DFQATT; CDR2 reads SNEGSKA (reference sequence). This CDR3 spans 14 amino acids. The CDR3 sequence is CSARPTSGTDTQYF. CDR3 DNA: TGCAGTGCTAGACCGACTAGCGGCACAGATACGCAGTATTTT.

This chain uses TRBV15 with TRBJ2-1, with D possibly matching TRBD2 (6 bases). Germline CDR1 LNHNV, CDR2 YYDKDF (reference sequence). There are 14 residues in the CDR3. Trimming pared 5 bases from V and 2 bases from J, leaving 10 bases between. In DNA form, the CDR3 reads TGTGCCACCAGCTATAGCGGAGCCTACAATGAGCAGTTCTTC. Encoded protein: CATSYSGAYNEQFF.

This chain links TRBV5-8 with TRBJ2-2; D ambiguous. Germline V gene lookup returns CDR1 SGHTS and CDR2 YDEGEE. Trimming took off 1 base at V and 8 bases at J, with 12 bases between the two ends. The CDR3 is 14 amino acids. CDR3 protein: CASSLSPRSGELFF. The DNA of the CDR3 is TGTGCCAGCAGCTTGAGTCCCAGATCAGGGGAGCTGTTTTTT.

This chain joins TRBV4-3 and TRBJ2-6; perhaps TRBD1 as D (5 bases). Trimming pared 4 bases from V and 4 bases from J, leaving 11 bases between. Germline V gives CDR1 LGHNA, CDR2 YSLEER. The CDR3 runs 15 residues. The CDR3 bases are TGCGCCAGCAGCCCCCAGGGTGCAGGGGCCAACGTCCTGACTTTC. Translation gives CASSPQGAGANVLTF.

This clonotype was seen many times. V gene TRBV7-2 combines with J gene TRBJ2-5; D is ambiguous. Germline assignment: CDR1 SGHTA and CDR2 FQGNSA. This CDR3 contains 13 residues. Trimming took off 3 bases at V and 1 base at J, with 6 bases between the two ends. CDR3 loop: CASSFTLQETQYF. CDR3 coding DNA: TGTGCCAGCAGCTTTACTCTCCAAGAGACCCAGTACTTC.

The gene calls are TRBV24-1 and TRBJ2-5, with no clear D. Germline assignment: CDR1 KGHDR and CDR2 SFDVKD. CDR3 size: 11 residues. With 9 bases removed from V and 4 bases from J, the gap between germline ends came to 8 bases. The DNA of the CDR3 is TGTGCCACCGACGGTGGAGAGACCCAGTACTTC. Residues: CATDGGETQYF.

The chain employs TRBV7-3 and TRBJ2-3, with a tentative D call TRBD1 (6 bases). This CDR3 has 13 amino acids. Per the germline V gene, CDR1 is SGHTA and CDR2 is FQGTGA. V was pared by 8 bases and J by 1 base, with 10 bases between. DNA of the CDR3: TGTGCCAGCTGTGAGGGGGGCACAGATACGCAGTATTTT. Protein product: CASCEGGTDTQYF.

The rearrangement joins TRBV4-1 to TRBJ2-1; the match to TRBD2 covers 7 bases. The germline V gene has CDR1 MGHRA and CDR2 YSYEKL. V was pared by 4 bases and J by 4 bases, with 4 bases of the junction left unmatched. The CDR3 runs 14 residues. The CDR3: CASSRGTTYNEQFF. The CDR3 DNA reads TGCGCCAGCAGCCGGGGGACTACTTACAATGAGCAGTTCTTC.

This chain connects TRBV7-2 to TRBJ1-1; 7 positions match TRBD1. The CDR3 contains 15 residues. The J segment lost 1 base and the V segment lost 5 bases, leaving 7 bases of the junction unmatched. Germline CDR1 is SGHTA and CDR2 is FQGNSA. In DNA form, the CDR3 reads TGTGCCAGCAGCGGGGGGGGGACAGAGAACACTGAAGCTTTCTTT. It codes for CASSGGGTENTEAFF. Full variable domain (missing parts from reference TRBV7-2 and TRBJ1-1): GAGVSQSPSNKVTEKGKDVELRCDPISGHTALYWYRQSLGQGLEFLIYFQGNSAPDKSGLPSDRFSAERTGGSVSTLTIQRTQQEDSAVYLCASSGGGTENTEAFFGQGTRLTVV.

The chain uses TRBV19 and TRBJ2-5; D uncertain. The CDR3 consists of 14 residues. CDR1 is LNHDA and CDR2 is SQIVND in the germline V gene (reference sequence). Trimming stripped 6 bases from V and 3 bases from J, with 14 bases between. The CDR3 loop reads CASSSDWKEETQYF. For the CDR3, the DNA is TGTGCCAGTAGCTCCGACTGGAAAGAAGAGACCCAGTACTTC.

The CDR3 here is CASSSLVLTDTQYF. The CDR3 coding sequence is TGTGCCAGCAGTTCCTTGGTTCTCACAGATACGCAGTATTTT. This rearrangement joins TRBV6-2 or TRBV6-3 to TRBJ2-3; D gene unclear. The V gene's germline CDR1 is MNHEY and CDR2 SVGEGT. The CDR3 runs 14 residues. V was clipped by 4 bases and J by 2 bases, with 10 bases between them.

V usage is TRBV6-2 or TRBV6-3 and J usage is TRBJ1-3; possibly TRBD1 for D (5 bases). Germline CDR1 MNHEY, CDR2 SVGEGT. The ends were cut back, 7 bases at V and 3 bases at J, with 16 bases in the middle. CDR3 size: 15 residues. CDR3: CASTYGGARGNTIYF. The DNA for the CDR3 is TGTGCCAGCACCTACGGAGGGGCCCGTGGAAACACCATATATTTT.

In this sample, this clonotype turned up a few times. This chain uses TRBV6-5 with TRBJ2-4; no firm D call. Germline CDR1 reads MNHEY; CDR2 reads SVGAGI. The CDR3 runs 11 residues. V was clipped by 2 bases and J by 10 bases, with 6 bases between them. The CDR3 here is CASSYGLIQYF. The CDR3 DNA is TGTGCCAGCAGTTACGGTCTTATTCAGTACTTC.

This clonotype was recorded many times. V and J are TRBV27 and TRBJ1-4; TRBD1 agrees at 7 bases. V shed 5 bases, J shed 0 bases, and the junction held 0 bases outside the gene matches. Per germline, CDR1 MNHEY and CDR2 SMNVEV (reference sequence). The CDR3 sequence is 14 residues long. CDR3 loop: CASSTGATNEKLFF. The CDR3 DNA is TGTGCCAGCAGTACAGGGGCAACTAATGAAAAACTGTTTTTT.

There are a few counts of this clonotype. The chain carries TRBV3-1 and TRBJ2-1; possibly TRBD1 or TRBD2 for D (6 bases each). The length of the CDR3 is 15 residues. V was clipped by 3 bases and J by 9 bases, with 18 bases between them. CDR1 and CDR2 from the germline V gene are LGHDT and YNNKEL (reference sequence). The CDR3 nucleotides read TGTGCCAGCAGCCAGGCGGGATTCGGGGGCTCTGAGCAGTTCTTC. This sequence encodes CASSQAGFGGSEQFF.

This clonotype was seen a few times. V gene TRBV7-2 combines with J gene TRBJ2-7; D might be TRBD1 (5 bases). The CDR3 extends over 14 amino acids. V lost 1 base and J 3 bases, leaving 10 bases between the germline ends. CDR1 SGHTA and CDR2 FQGNSA come from the germline V gene. The CDR3 region has the DNA TGTGCCAGCAGCTTAGGGGCAGGGAACTACGAGCAGTACGTC. This translates into CASSLGAGNYEQYV.

The V and J genes are TRBV15 and TRBJ2-2; TRBD2 might be the D (5 bases). This CDR3 region has 13 residues. Germline assignment: CDR1 LNHNV and CDR2 YYDKDF (reference sequence). Trimming pared 5 bases from V and 4 bases from J, leaving 8 bases between. CDR3 protein: CATSPRGTGELFF. CDR3 coding DNA: TGTGCCACCAGCCCCCGGGGCACCGGGGAGCTGTTTTTT.